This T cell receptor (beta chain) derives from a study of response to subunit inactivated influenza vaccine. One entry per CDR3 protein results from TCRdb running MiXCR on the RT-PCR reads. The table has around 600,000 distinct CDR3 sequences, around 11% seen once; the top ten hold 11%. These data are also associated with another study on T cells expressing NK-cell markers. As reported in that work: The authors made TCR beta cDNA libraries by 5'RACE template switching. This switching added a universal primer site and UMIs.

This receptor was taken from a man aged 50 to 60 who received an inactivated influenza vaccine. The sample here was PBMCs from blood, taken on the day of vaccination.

CDR3 DNA: TGCAGTGCTATATTAGCGGCTAGCACAGATACGCAGTATTTT. This sequence encodes CSAILAASTDTQYF. The chain couples TRBV20-1 to TRBJ2-3, with TRBD2 as a possible D gene (6 bases). V was pared by 4 bases and J by 0 bases, with 11 bases between. The CDR3 has 14 residues. The germline gives CDR1 DFQATT, CDR2 SNEGSKA (reference sequence).